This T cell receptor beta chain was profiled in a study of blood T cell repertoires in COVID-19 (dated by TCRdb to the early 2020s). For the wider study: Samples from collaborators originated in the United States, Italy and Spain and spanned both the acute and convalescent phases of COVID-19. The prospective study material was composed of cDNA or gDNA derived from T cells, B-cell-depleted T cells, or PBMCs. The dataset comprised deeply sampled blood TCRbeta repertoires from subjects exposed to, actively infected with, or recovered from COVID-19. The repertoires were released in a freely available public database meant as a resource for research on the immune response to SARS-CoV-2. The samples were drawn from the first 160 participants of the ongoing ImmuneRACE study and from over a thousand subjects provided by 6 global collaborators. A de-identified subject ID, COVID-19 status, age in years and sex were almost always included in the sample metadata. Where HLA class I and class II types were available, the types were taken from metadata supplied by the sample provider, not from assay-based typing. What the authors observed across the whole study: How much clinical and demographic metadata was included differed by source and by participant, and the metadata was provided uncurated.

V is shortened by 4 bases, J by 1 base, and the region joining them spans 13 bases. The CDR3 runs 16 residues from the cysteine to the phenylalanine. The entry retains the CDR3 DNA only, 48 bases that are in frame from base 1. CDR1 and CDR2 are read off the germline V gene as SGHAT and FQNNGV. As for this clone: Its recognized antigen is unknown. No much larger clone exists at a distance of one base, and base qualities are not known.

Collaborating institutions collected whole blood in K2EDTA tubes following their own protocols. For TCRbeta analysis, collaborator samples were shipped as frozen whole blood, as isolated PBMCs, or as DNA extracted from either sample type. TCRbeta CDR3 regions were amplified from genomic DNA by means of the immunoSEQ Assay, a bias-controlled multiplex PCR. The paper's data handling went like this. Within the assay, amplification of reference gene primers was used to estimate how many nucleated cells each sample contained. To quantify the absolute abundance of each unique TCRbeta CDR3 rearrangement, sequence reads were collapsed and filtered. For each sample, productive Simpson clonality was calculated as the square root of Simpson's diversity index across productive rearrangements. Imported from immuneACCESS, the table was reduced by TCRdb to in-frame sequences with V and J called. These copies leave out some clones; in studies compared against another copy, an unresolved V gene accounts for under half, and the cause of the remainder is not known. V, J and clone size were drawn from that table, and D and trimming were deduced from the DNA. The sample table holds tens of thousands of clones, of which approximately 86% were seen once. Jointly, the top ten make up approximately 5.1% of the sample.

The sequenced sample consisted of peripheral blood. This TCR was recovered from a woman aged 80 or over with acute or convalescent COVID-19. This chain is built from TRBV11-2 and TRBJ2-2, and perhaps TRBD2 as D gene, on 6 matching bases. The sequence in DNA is TGTGCCAGCAGCTCCGGGACTCTCAGGAACACCGGGGAGCTGTTTTTT. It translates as CASSSGTLRNTGELFF.